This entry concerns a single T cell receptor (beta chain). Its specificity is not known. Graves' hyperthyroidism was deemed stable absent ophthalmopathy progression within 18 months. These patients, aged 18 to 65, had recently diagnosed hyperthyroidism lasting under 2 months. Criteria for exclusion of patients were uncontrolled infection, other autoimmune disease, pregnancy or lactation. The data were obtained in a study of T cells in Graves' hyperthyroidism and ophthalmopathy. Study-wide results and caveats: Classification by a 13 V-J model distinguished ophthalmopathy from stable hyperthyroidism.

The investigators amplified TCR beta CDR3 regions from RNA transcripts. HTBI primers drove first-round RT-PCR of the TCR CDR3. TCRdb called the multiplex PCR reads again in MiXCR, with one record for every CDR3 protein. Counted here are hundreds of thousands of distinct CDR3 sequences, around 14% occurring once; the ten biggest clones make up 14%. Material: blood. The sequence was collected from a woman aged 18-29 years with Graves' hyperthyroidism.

The CDR3 here is CASSPPGSQRKAFF. The CDR3 bases are TGTGCCAGCTCACCACCGGGGTCCCAGCGCAAAGCTTTCTTT. This chain links TRBV18 with TRBJ1-1; D remains unclear. The CDR3 is made up of 14 amino acids. The germline gives CDR1 KGHSH, CDR2 LQKENI. V lost 0 bases and J lost 9, with 14 bases in between. Variable domain in full (rest from reference TRBV18 and TRBJ1-1): NAGVMQNPRHLVRRRGQEARLRCSPMKGHSHVYWYRQLPEEGLKFMVYLQKENIIDESGMPKERFSAEFPKEGPSILRIQQVVRGDSAAYFCASSPPGSQRKAFFGQGTRLTVV.